The rows below give T cell receptor beta chains drawn from one sample of a study of early T cells in non-severe SARS-CoV-2 infection. TCRdb itself ran the 5' RACE reads through MiXCR, one entry per CDR3 protein. The table shows roughly 60,000 distinct CDR3 sequences, with roughly 10% occurring only once. This specimen was whole blood, taken at baseline. The receptors come from an adult who was a healthcare worker with PCR-confirmed SARS-CoV-2 infection or an uninfected control (not recorded which). The CDR3 runs from the conserved cysteine through the conserved F or W. D genes are given only for firm matches. Only part of the rows carry a size: once, few, many, or a class if the clone is expanded.

V gene: TRBV3-1
clone size: few
J gene: TRBJ1-1
D gene: NA
CDR3 DNA: TGTGCCAGCAGCCTATCCAATGAAGCTTTCTTT
CDR3 protein: CASSLSNEAFF

V gene: TRBV3-1
clone size: NA
J gene: TRBJ2-1
D gene: TRBD1
CDR3 DNA: TGTGCCAGCAGCCAAGTGAAGGGGGCCAGCTACAATGAGCAGTTCTTC
CDR3 protein: CASSQVKGASYNEQFF

V gene: TRBV28
clone size: NA
J gene: TRBJ1-2
D gene: NA
CDR3 DNA: TGTGCCAGTAGGCCCCCGGGCGCCAACTATGGCTACACCTTC
CDR3 protein: CASRPPGANYGYTF

V gene: TRBV11-2
clone size: NA
J gene: TRBJ2-1
D gene: NA
CDR3 DNA: TGTGCCAGCAGCTTAAATTGGGGCCCCTACAATGAGCAGTTCTTC
CDR3 protein: CASSLNWGPYNEQFF

V gene: TRBV11-2
clone size: once
J gene: TRBJ2-5
D gene: NA
CDR3 DNA: TGTGCCAGCAGCCCGGGGCCTCGAGAGACCCAGTACTTC
CDR3 protein: CASSPGPRETQYF

V gene: TRBV6-5
clone size: NA
J gene: TRBJ2-3
D gene: NA
CDR3 DNA: TGTGCCAGCAGTTACGCTTCCCGGGACACTTTCGCAGATACGCAGTATTTT
CDR3 protein: CASSYASRDTFADTQYF

V gene: TRBV12-3/TRBV12-4
clone size: few
J gene: TRBJ2-1
D gene: TRBD2
CDR3 DNA: TGTGCCAGCAGTCCCCACCCTAGCGGGCCGTACAATGAGCAGTTCTTC
CDR3 protein: CASSPHPSGPYNEQFF

V gene: TRBV11-2
clone size: NA
J gene: TRBJ2-7
D gene: NA
CDR3 DNA: TGTGCCAGCAGCACGCGAGGTTTCGAGACCTACGAGCAGTACTTC
CDR3 protein: CASSTRGFETYEQYF

V gene: TRBV18
clone size: few
J gene: TRBJ1-4
D gene: TRBD1
CDR3 DNA: TGTGCCAGCTCTACAGGGGCGGGTCACCGTGAAAAACTGTTTTTT
CDR3 protein: CASSTGAGHREKLFF

V gene: TRBV20-1
clone size: few
J gene: TRBJ2-7
D gene: TRBD2
CDR3 DNA: TGCAGTGCCGCGAGCCCAGGGACTAGTTTCTACGAGCAGTACTTC
CDR3 protein: CSAASPGTSFYEQYF

V gene: TRBV14
clone size: few
J gene: TRBJ2-1
D gene: NA
CDR3 DNA: TGTGCCAGCAGCCAAATGGCGGACAGACTCTACAATGAGCAGTTCTTC
CDR3 protein: CASSQMADRLYNEQFF

V gene: TRBV7-9
clone size: many
J gene: TRBJ1-1
D gene: NA
CDR3 DNA: TGTGCCAGCAGCTTAGCGCTTGAGGCGAACACTGAAGCTTTCTTT
CDR3 protein: CASSLALEANTEAFF

V gene: TRBV4-2
clone size: many
J gene: TRBJ2-1
D gene: TRBD1
CDR3 DNA: TGTGCCAGCAGCCAGTCGGGACAGAGCTCCTACAATGAGCAGTTCTTC
CDR3 protein: CASSQSGQSSYNEQFF

V gene: TRBV5-4
clone size: few
J gene: TRBJ1-6
D gene: NA
CDR3 DNA: TGTGCCAGCAGCTTTGGGGACATGGACTATTCACCCCTCCACTTT
CDR3 protein: CASSFGDMDYSPLHF

V gene: TRBV12-3/TRBV12-4
clone size: few
J gene: TRBJ2-6
D gene: NA
CDR3 DNA: TGTGCCAGCAGTTTAGCCGGACTAAACTCTGGGGCCAACGTCCTGACTTTC
CDR3 protein: CASSLAGLNSGANVLTF

V gene: TRBV9
clone size: NA
J gene: TRBJ2-5
D gene: NA
CDR3 DNA: TGTGCCAGCAGCGTAGCGGGGAGGCAAGAGACCCAGTACTTC
CDR3 protein: CASSVAGRQETQYF

V gene: TRBV12-3/TRBV12-4
clone size: few
J gene: TRBJ2-7
D gene: TRBD2
CDR3 DNA: TGTGCCAGCAGTCTCGGACTAGCGGGGGACGAGCAGTACTTC
CDR3 protein: CASSLGLAGDEQYF